What follows is one T cell receptor (beta chain) and its context. In building TCR beta libraries, iRepertoire HTBI primers were used together with Arm-PCR of CDR3 regions. MiXCR was run by TCRdb on the multiplex PCR reads, yielding one entry per CDR3 protein. The table shows about 540,000 distinct CDR3 sequences, with approximately 15% occurring only once. Stated time point: newly diagnosed GD, antithyroid drugs for less than 3 months. Researchers made the TCR library from RNA that was extracted from PBMCs. The sample originates from a study of regulatory T cells in long-lasting Graves disease. The CDR3 length is 13 residues. Looked up from germline, CDR1 is SGHTA and CDR2 is FQGNSA. After removal of 6 bases from V and 6 bases from J, the junction contained 6 bases not matched to a gene. The sample was also reused in another study, on T cells in Graves' hyperthyroidism and ophthalmopathy.

J is TRBJ1-2 and V is TRBV7-2, with TRBD1 matching over 8 bases. The sample consisted of peripheral blood mononuclear cells (PBMCs), taken at new diagnosis, from a patient treated with antithyroid drugs. This receptor was identified in a man aged 30 to 39 with Graves disease. The CDR3 loop is CASRQGGTHGYTF. As DNA, the CDR3 is TGTGCCAGCAGACAGGGGGGGACCCATGGCTACACCTTC. The entire variable domain, with the rest obtained from reference TRBV7-2 and TRBJ1-2, is as follows: GAGVSQSPSNKVTEKGKDVELRCDPISGHTALYWYRQSLGQGLEFLIYFQGNSAPDKSGLPSDRFSAERTGGSVSTLTIQRTQQEDSAVYLCASRQGGTHGYTFGSGTRLTVV.